This T cell receptor beta chain is from a study of T cell responses to AZD1222 COVID-19 vaccine. General study points: Unmutated regions of variants are reportedly targeted by nearly half of spike-specific TCRs. Spike-specific TCR breadth and depth both grew after two AZD1222 doses. With dominance at 160-218 and 743-854, vaccine-associated CD4 TCRs spanned spike. White British people made up most donors, females outnumbered males, and clonal diversity was possibly underestimated.

Clones were read by immunoSEQ multiplex PCR, and TCRdb kept only the in-frame ones, dropping some. The sample lists some 99,000 clones; roughly 80% were seen once. Note on this clone: Its antigen is not known.

The CDR3 runs to 14 residues. After removal of 6 bases from V and 4 bases from J, the junction contained 8 bases not matched to a gene. Per germline, CDR1 ENHRY and CDR2 SYGVKD. The J gene is TRBJ1-1, the V gene TRBV10-3; TRBD1 matches at 7 bases. The receptor's source is an adult who received the AZD1222 COVID-19 vaccine. Sequences were derived from peripheral blood, sampled 28 days after the second AZD1222 dose. The CDR3 region has the DNA TGTGCCATCAGCGAAAACAGGGGTTCCACTGAAGCTTTCTTT. Encoded protein: CAISENRGSTEAFF.